A selection of T cell receptor beta chains follows, all from one sample in a study of neurological immune-mediated disorders. Each CDR3 protein gets one entry after TCRdb re-called the 5' RACE reads with MiXCR. The data show around 50,000 distinct CDR3 sequences, approximately 15% seen once. Sequencing was done on a sample of PBMCs. The source is a man between 60 and 75 years old in good health. Both conserved end residues are trimmed from each CDR3. Each record gives: J gene, V gene, clone size, CDR3 protein. A row's size may be missing; if present it is once, few, many or a size class.

TRBJ2-7 TRBV7-2 many ASSSRQGAREQY
TRBJ2-3 TRBV28 many ASSLGQGRGLTDTQY
TRBJ2-7 TRBV20-1 many SAGRGQQVETDEQY
TRBJ1-1 TRBV4-2 many ASSYPGGTEAF
TRBJ2-2 TRBV20-1 many SARRALAGGSSTGELF
TRBJ2-3 TRBV7-2 few ASSLVGRGTDTQY
TRBJ2-1 TRBV14 many ASSQYPSGSSYNEQF
TRBJ1-5 TRBV5-5 - ASSPEGGISPQH
TRBJ2-1 TRBV7-9 many ASSLFSFILF
TRBJ2-7 TRBV6-1 few ASIARGTSGNEQY
TRBJ2-1 TRBV28 many ASSFGPMVF
TRBJ2-7 TRBV12-3/TRBV12-4 many SSGSVYEQY
TRBJ2-1 TRBV5-1 - ASSFSGLINEQF
TRBJ1-5 TRBV7-9 - ASSLGGGAKPQH
TRBJ2-2 TRBV14 once ASSKIDTGELF
TRBJ1-2 TRBV28 many ASSLYGPQERLNYGYT
TRBJ2-1 TRBV20-1 many SASPLLAGGGEQF
TRBJ1-6 TRBV27 many ASSYEGRERNSPLH
TRBJ2-3 TRBV7-9 many ASSFRTGGTDTQY
TRBJ2-7 TRBV6-2/TRBV6-3 many ASSYSSERDRAYEQY
TRBJ2-7 TRBV5-1 - ASSLFGGRADPYEQY
TRBJ2-7 TRBV5-1 many ASSSTRGSYEQY
TRBJ2-7 TRBV29-1 many SVSAWTGIYEQY
TRBJ2-1 TRBV7-2 many ASSLMTGWGEQF
TRBJ2-2 TRBV5-1 many ASRALAGLNTGELF
TRBJ1-1 TRBV4-3 - ASSPYVGNTEAF
TRBJ2-1 TRBV12-3/TRBV12-4 many ASTYRQGRNNEQF
TRBJ1-4 TRBV12-3/TRBV12-4 - ANSLNRQANEKLF
TRBJ2-1 TRBV12-3/TRBV12-4 many ASSLRGASYNEQF
TRBJ1-1 TRBV5-1 - ASSTTWVNTDAF
TRBJ1-1 TRBV5-1 - ASSLGGGHLEAF
TRBJ2-1 TRBV18 - ASSNPGRATNEQF
TRBJ2-2 TRBV6-5 many ASSYHPSGSNTGELF
TRBJ2-5 TRBV28 many ASTLSLAGGQETQY
TRBJ2-1 TRBV28 - VSSLDGASYNEQF
TRBJ2-3 TRBV20-1 many SARLTGGAPSRTDTQY
TRBJ2-7 TRBV7-9 many ASSQRLAGYYEQY
TRBJ1-2 TRBV4-1 many ASSQPTGGYGYT
TRBJ2-7 TRBV7-2 many ASSLVSGGRSEQY
TRBJ1-5 TRBV12-3/TRBV12-4 many ASSLERNQPQH
TRBJ2-1 TRBV9 many ASSVSGQATNEQF
TRBJ2-3 TRBV6-2/TRBV6-3 many ASSYSGAANTQY
TRBJ2-1 TRBV20-1 many SAQADGYSGSYNEQF
TRBJ2-7 TRBV9 many ASSPQVDSSYEQY
TRBJ2-7 TRBV5-6 many ASSLSEVFTPEQY
TRBJ2-1 TRBV10-3 many AISDSDRVDNEQF
TRBJ2-1 TRBV12-3/TRBV12-4 many ASSRGLGGGEQF
TRBJ2-3 TRBV5-8 many ASSLRSGGLSGDTQY
TRBJ2-7 TRBV11-2 many ASSPGTSSYEQY
TRBJ1-4 TRBV7-8 many ASTGRNEKLF
TRBJ2-7 TRBV5-1 many ASSSRVTYEQY
TRBJ1-6 TRBV15 many ATSRDRDRVSPLH
TRBJ2-1 TRBV7-2 once ASSLAVLGTRKDNEQF